This T cell receptor beta chain was retrieved from a study of CD8 T cells in Susac syndrome. It was with random hexamers that 0.5 to 1 ug RNA was reverse transcribed. One entry per CDR3 protein, called by TCRdb with MiXCR from the immunoSEQ multiplex PCR reads. The sample yields under 80,000 distinct CDR3 sequences, approximately 94% seen once. Trimming left V 4 bases short and J 7 bases short, with 8 bases between. Germline V gene sequence: CDR1 MDHEN, CDR2 SYDVKM. The CDR3 runs to 12 residues. The sample comprised CD4+ T cells from PBMCs. The origin of this receptor is a human donor with Susac syndrome. The chain couples TRBV28 to TRBJ2-1; D possibly corresponds to TRBD2 (6 bases). CDR3 residues: CASSWGENEQFF. The CDR3 DNA sequence: TGTGCCAGCAGTTGGGGGGAAAATGAGCAGTTCTTC. The complete variable domain, with remaining parts taken from reference TRBV28 and TRBJ2-1, reads DVKVTQSSRYLVKRTGEKVFLECVQDMDHENMFWYRQDPGLGLRLIYFSYDVKMKEKGDIPEGYSVSREKKERFSLILESASTNQTSMYLCASSWGENEQFFGPGTRLTVL.